This is a list of T cell receptor beta chains from one sample in a study of CD8+ T cells in alopecia areata. Using immunoSEQ multiplex PCR, the repertoire was profiled, and TCRdb retains in-frame clones only, with some absent. The data show over 150,000 clones, with nearly 60% seen just once and more than 5.5% held by the top ten. The input for sequencing was CD4+ T cells sorted from blood, taken at week 24, from a patient treated with tofacitinib. The receptors were sampled from a human donor with alopecia areata. Both conserved end residues are part of each CDR3. D genes are given only for firm matches. Rows give clone size only sometimes, using once, few, many, or a class for an expanded clone.

j_call,v_call,d_call,clone_size,cdr3_aa,cdr3_nt
TRBJ2-7,TRBV6-6,TRBD2,few,CASGREVRYEQYF,TGTGCCAGTGGGAGGGAGGTCCGCTACGAGCAGTACTTC
TRBJ1-2,TRBV30,-,-,CAWSVFGGENYGYTF,TGTGCCTGGAGTGTATTCGGCGGAGAGAACTATGGCTACACCTTC
TRBJ1-2,TRBV4-3,TRBD1,-,CASSQRTGNGYTF,TGCGCCAGCAGCCAACGGACAGGGAATGGCTACACCTTC
TRBJ2-3,TRBV5-1,TRBD1,-,CASSSGTGAADTQYF,TGCGCCAGCAGCTCCGGGACAGGGGCGGCAGATACGCAGTATTTT
TRBJ1-2,TRBV28,-,many,CASSLPSGSRYTF,TGTGCCAGCAGTTTGCCAAGTGGGTCGAGATACACCTTC
TRBJ2-5,TRBV6-5,TRBD1,-,CATRQGETQYF,TGTGCCACCAGACAGGGAGAGACCCAGTACTTC
TRBJ2-3,TRBV18,TRBD2,-,CASSPDPGLAGFTDTQYF,TGTGCCAGCTCACCCGATCCGGGACTAGCGGGATTTACAGATACGCAGTATTTT
TRBJ2-7,TRBV10-3,-,-,CAISERQDSTYEQYF,TGTGCCATCAGTGAAAGGCAGGACTCAACCTACGAGCAGTACTTC
TRBJ1-1,TRBV7-9,-,-,CASSLEREAFF,TGTGCCAGCAGCTTAGAACGTGAAGCTTTCTTT
TRBJ1-1,TRBV4-1,-,-,CASSQDGRLYEAFF,TGCGCCAGCAGCCAAGACGGCAGACTCTATGAAGCTTTCTTT
TRBJ2-5,TRBV2,TRBD2,few,CASSTLLTSGRIQYF,TGTGCCAGCAGTACTCTATTGACTAGCGGGAGAATCCAGTACTTC
TRBJ2-2,TRBV9,-,-,CTSSVEKVATGELFF,TGTACCAGCAGCGTAGAAAAAGTAGCTACCGGGGAGCTGTTTTTT
TRBJ2-2,TRBV29-1,-,-,CSVGAQSTNTGELFF,TGCAGCGTTGGGGCACAGAGTACGAACACCGGGGAGCTGTTTTTT
TRBJ2-3,TRBV29-1,-,once,CSVEDGVFTDTQYF,TGCAGCGTTGAAGATGGGGTCTTCACAGATACGCAGTATTTT
TRBJ2-7,TRBV28,TRBD1,-,CASSTPGTGFGEQYF,TGTGCCAGCAGTACCCCGGGGACAGGCTTCGGAGAGCAGTACTTC
TRBJ2-3,TRBV6-5,TRBD2,few,CASRPGGTDTQYF,TGTGCCAGCCGTCCGGGGGGGACAGATACGCAGTATTTT
TRBJ2-7,TRBV30,TRBD1,-,CAWSRTGYPYEQYF,TGTGCCTGGAGTAGGACAGGGTACCCCTACGAGCAGTACTTC
TRBJ1-4,TRBV21-1,-,-,CASRQGEMNEKLFF,TGTGCCAGCAGACAAGGGGAAATGAATGAAAAACTGTTTTTT
TRBJ2-7,TRBV29-1,-,few,CSVVLQYEQYF,TGCAGCGTTGTCCTCCAATACGAGCAGTACTTC
TRBJ1-5,TRBV18,-,few,CASSPSRVGQPQHF,TGTGCCAGCTCACCATCGAGGGTGGGTCAGCCCCAGCATTTT
TRBJ2-3,TRBV4-3,-,-,CASSPDLGGNTDTQYF,TGCGCCAGCAGCCCCGACCTTGGGGGGAACACAGATACGCAGTATTTT
TRBJ1-5,TRBV28,TRBD1,-,CASSSWTGDQPQHF,TGTGCCAGCAGTTCCTGGACAGGGGATCAGCCCCAGCATTTT
TRBJ1-5,TRBV19,TRBD1,-,CASSTNWDRGLDSNQPQHF,TGTGCCAGTAGTACAAACTGGGACAGGGGGCTTGATAGCAATCAGCCCCAGCATTTT
TRBJ2-3,TRBV27,-,-,CASSSLTTSTGDTQYF,TGTGCCAGCAGTTCCCTGACTACTTCCACCGGAGATACGCAGTATTTT
TRBJ2-6,TRBV27,-,-,CASSFGNSGANVLTF,TGTGCCAGCAGTTTCGGCAACTCTGGGGCCAACGTCCTGACTTTC
TRBJ1-1,TRBV27,-,-,CASGLIGVDTEAFF,TGTGCCAGCGGCCTCATAGGGGTTGACACTGAAGCTTTCTTT
TRBJ1-2,TRBV6-5,TRBD1,-,CASRGQGAFYTF,TGTGCCAGCAGAGGACAGGGGGCCTTTTACACCTTC
TRBJ1-5,TRBV30,TRBD1,-,CAWSPGGDQPQHF,TGTGCCTGGAGTCCAGGGGGGGATCAGCCCCAGCATTTT
TRBJ2-4,TRBV27,TRBD1,few,CASSPAGTGAKNIQYF,TGTGCCAGCAGTCCCGCGGGGACAGGGGCCAAAAACATTCAGTACTTC
TRBJ2-2,TRBV2,TRBD1,-,CASRQTGVNTGELFF,TGTGCCAGCAGGCAGACAGGGGTCAACACCGGGGAGCTGTTTTTT
TRBJ2-1,TRBV21-1,-,few,CASPWGGVHNEQFF,TGTGCCAGCCCATGGGGGGGGGTACACAATGAGCAGTTCTTC
TRBJ1-4,TRBV4-3,-,-,CASSQEVGGEKLFF,TGCGCCAGCAGCCAAGAGGTTGGCGGTGAAAAACTGTTTTTT
TRBJ1-1,TRBV7-9,-,-,CASSLDGTGNTEAFF,TGTGCCAGCAGCTTAGATGGGACGGGGAACACTGAAGCTTTCTTT
TRBJ2-3,TRBV29-1,-,few,CSVGDPGSTDTQYF,TGCAGCGTTGGGGACCCAGGTAGCACAGATACGCAGTATTTT
TRBJ2-7,TRBV29-1,-,few,CSVRAGPYEQYF,TGCAGCGTAAGGGCCGGGCCCTACGAGCAGTACTTC
TRBJ2-5,TRBV15,TRBD1,-,CATSRRDREGTQYF,TGTGCCACCAGCAGGAGGGACAGGGAGGGGACCCAGTACTTC
TRBJ2-5,TRBV5-1,TRBD2,-,CASSLKLAAPRTQYF,TGCGCCAGCAGCTTGAAACTAGCGGCTCCGCGGACCCAGTACTTC
TRBJ2-5,TRBV27,TRBD1,once,CASSPQTGQETQYF,TGTGCCAGCAGTCCCCAGACAGGGCAAGAGACCCAGTACTTC
TRBJ1-1,TRBV23-1,-,few,CASKVRNNTEAFF,TGCGCCAGCAAAGTCAGGAACAACACTGAAGCTTTCTTT
TRBJ1-1,TRBV23-1,-,few,CASPLRKGNTEAFF,TGCGCCAGCCCTTTGCGAAAGGGGAATACTGAAGCTTTCTTT
TRBJ1-3,TRBV4-3,-,-,CASSQAFARAGGLSGNTIYF,TGCGCCAGCAGCCAAGCTTTTGCTAGGGCTGGGGGACTCTCTGGAAACACCATATATTTT
TRBJ2-3,TRBV10-3,TRBD2,-,CAAAAGGSADTQYF,TGTGCCGCGGCGGCGGGAGGGAGCGCAGATACGCAGTATTTT
TRBJ2-6,TRBV4-3,-,few,CASSQDAAGANVLTF,TGCGCCAGCAGCCAAGATGCAGCTGGGGCCAACGTCCTGACTTTC
TRBJ1-6,TRBV7-2,-,-,CASSLGQGPDSPLHF,TGTGCCAGCAGCTTAGGGCAGGGGCCTGATTCACCCCTCCACTTT
TRBJ2-4,TRBV29-1,-,few,CSVTAEAKNIQYF,TGCAGCGTGACAGCGGAAGCCAAAAACATTCAGTACTTC
TRBJ1-2,TRBV18,TRBD1,-,CASSPTGQPNYGYTF,TGTGCCAGCTCACCAACGGGACAGCCTAACTATGGCTACACCTTC
TRBJ2-2,TRBV27,-,-,CASSGHGSRTGELFF,TGTGCCAGCAGTGGGCACGGGAGTAGGACCGGGGAGCTGTTTTTT
TRBJ2-7,TRBV4-1,TRBD2,-,CASSQGSGFAYEQYF,TGCGCCAGCAGCCAAGGTAGCGGGTTTGCCTACGAGCAGTACTTC
TRBJ2-7,TRBV18,TRBD1,-,CASSTGQVFLSEQYF,TGTGCCAGCTCGACAGGACAGGTTTTCCTCTCCGAGCAGTACTTC
TRBJ2-7,TRBV10-3,TRBD2,-,CAIGASGGLYEQYF,TGTGCCATCGGTGCTAGCGGGGGCCTCTACGAGCAGTACTTC
TRBJ1-5,TRBV4-2,TRBD1,once,CASSQDGTANQPQHF,TGTGCCAGCAGCCAAGATGGGACAGCTAATCAGCCCCAGCATTTT
TRBJ2-7,TRBV7-7,-,-,CASSSGTGRGEQYF,TGTGCCAGCAGCTCCGGGACGGGAAGAGGGGAGCAGTACTTC